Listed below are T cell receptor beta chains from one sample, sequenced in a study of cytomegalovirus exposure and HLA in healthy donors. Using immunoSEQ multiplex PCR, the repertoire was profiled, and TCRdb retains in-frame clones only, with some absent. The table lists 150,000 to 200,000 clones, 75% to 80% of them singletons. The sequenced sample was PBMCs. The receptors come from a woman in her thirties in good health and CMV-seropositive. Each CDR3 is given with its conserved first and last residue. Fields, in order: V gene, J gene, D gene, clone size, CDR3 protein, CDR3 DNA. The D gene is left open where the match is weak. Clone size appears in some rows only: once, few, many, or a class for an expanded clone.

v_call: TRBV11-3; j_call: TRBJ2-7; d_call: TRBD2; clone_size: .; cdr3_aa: CASSPAGLAGVTPRTHEQYF; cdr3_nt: TGTGCCAGCAGCCCCGCCGGACTAGCGGGAGTAACTCCACGGACCCACGAGCAGTACTTC
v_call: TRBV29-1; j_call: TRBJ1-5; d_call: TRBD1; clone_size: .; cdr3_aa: CSVGDRGRNQPQHF; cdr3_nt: TGCAGCGTTGGAGACAGGGGCCGCAATCAGCCCCAGCATTTT
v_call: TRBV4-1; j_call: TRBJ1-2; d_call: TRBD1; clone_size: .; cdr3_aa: CASSPEGQGGYGYTF; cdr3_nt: TGCGCCAGCAGCCCAGAGGGACAGGGAGGATATGGCTACACCTTC
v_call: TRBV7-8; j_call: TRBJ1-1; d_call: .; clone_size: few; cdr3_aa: CASSIIQGIMNTEAFF; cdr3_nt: TGTGCCAGCAGCATTATTCAGGGTATCATGAACACTGAAGCTTTCTTT
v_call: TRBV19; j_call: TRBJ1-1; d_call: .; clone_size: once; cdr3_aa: CASSFEGGRTEAFF; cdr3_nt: TGTGCCAGTAGTTTCGAGGGAGGTAGAACTGAAGCTTTCTTT
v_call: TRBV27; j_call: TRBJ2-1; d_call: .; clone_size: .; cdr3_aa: CASSWGYRAINNEQFF; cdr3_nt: TGTGCCAGCAGTTGGGGCTACAGGGCCATAAACAATGAGCAGTTCTTC
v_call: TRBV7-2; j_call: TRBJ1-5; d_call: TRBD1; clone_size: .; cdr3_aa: CASSLDRGPQPQHF; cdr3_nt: TGTGCCAGCAGCCTTGACAGGGGGCCTCAGCCCCAGCATTTT
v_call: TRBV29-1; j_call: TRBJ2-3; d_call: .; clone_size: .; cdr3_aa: CSVFAGTQYF; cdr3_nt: TGCAGCGTTTTCGCAGGTACGCAGTATTTT
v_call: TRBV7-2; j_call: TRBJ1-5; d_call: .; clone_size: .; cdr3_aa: CASSQRLSNQPQHF; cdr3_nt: TGTGCCAGCAGCCAAAGACTCAGCAATCAGCCCCAGCATTTT
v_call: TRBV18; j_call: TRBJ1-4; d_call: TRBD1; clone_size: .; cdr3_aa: CASSPSDRGVEKLFF; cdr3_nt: TGTGCCAGCTCACCATCGGACAGGGGTGTTGAAAAACTGTTTTTT
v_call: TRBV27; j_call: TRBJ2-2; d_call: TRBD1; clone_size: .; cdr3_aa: CASRRDRATGELFF; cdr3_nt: TGTGCCAGCAGACGAGACAGGGCAACCGGGGAGCTGTTTTTT
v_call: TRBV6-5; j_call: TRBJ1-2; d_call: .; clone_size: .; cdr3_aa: CASYGQTNYGYTF; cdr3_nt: TGCGCCAGCTATGGACAAACTAACTATGGCTACACCTTC
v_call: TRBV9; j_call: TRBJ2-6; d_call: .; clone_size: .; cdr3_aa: CASSVVDSGANVLTF; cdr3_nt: TGTGCCAGCAGCGTAGTAGACTCTGGGGCCAACGTCCTGACTTTC
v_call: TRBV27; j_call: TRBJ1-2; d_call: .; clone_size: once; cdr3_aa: CASSLAGGLGGYTF; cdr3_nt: TGTGCCAGCAGTTTAGCGGGGGGGCTGGGTGGCTACACCTTC
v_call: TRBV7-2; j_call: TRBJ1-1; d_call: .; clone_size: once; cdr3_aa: CASSFGQMNTEAFF; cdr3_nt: TGTGCCAGCAGCTTTGGGCAAATGAACACTGAAGCTTTCTTT
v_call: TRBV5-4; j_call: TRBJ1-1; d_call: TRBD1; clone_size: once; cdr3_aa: CASSPGTVQKAFF; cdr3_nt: TGTGCCAGCAGCCCCGGGACAGTCCAAAAAGCTTTCTTT
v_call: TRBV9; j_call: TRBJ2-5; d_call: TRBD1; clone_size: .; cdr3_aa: CASNPTGVTQETQYF; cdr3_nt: TGTGCCAGCAACCCGACAGGGGTTACCCAAGAGACCCAGTACTTC
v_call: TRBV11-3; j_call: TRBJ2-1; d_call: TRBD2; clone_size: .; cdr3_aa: CASSHSGGNGNEQFF; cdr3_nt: TGTGCCAGCAGCCACAGCGGGGGGAACGGCAATGAGCAGTTCTTC
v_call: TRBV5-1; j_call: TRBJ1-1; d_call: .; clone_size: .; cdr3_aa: CASSLVSGQMNTEAFF; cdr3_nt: TGCGCCAGCAGCTTGGTTAGCGGGCAAATGAACACTGAAGCTTTCTTT
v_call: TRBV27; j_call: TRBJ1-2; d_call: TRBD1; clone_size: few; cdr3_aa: CASRDRGKFDGYTF; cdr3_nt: TGTGCCAGCAGGGACAGGGGGAAATTTGATGGCTACACCTTC
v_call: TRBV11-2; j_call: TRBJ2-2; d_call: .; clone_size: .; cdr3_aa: CASSPRTAGELFF; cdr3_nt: TGTGCCAGCAGCCCGAGGACAGCCGGGGAGCTGTTTTTT
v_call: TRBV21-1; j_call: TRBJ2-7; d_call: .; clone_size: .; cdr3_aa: CASSPWAGGDAYEQYF; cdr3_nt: TGTGCCAGCAGCCCCTGGGCGGGAGGGGACGCCTACGAGCAGTACTTC
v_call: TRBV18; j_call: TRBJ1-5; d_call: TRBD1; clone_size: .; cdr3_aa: CASSEDRRQPQHF; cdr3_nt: TGTGCCAGCTCAGAGGACAGGCGTCAGCCCCAGCATTTT
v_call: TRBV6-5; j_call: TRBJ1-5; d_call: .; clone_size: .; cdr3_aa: CATRPQGNSNQPQHF; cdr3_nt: TGTGCCACCAGACCGCAGGGTAATAGCAATCAGCCCCAGCATTTT
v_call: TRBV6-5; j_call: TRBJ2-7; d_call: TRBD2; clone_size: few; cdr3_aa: CASRERGSYEQYF; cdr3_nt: TGTGCCAGCAGGGAGCGGGGCTCCTACGAGCAGTACTTC
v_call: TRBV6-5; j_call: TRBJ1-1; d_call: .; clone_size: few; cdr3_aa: CASSYQGQEAFF; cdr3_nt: TGTGCCAGCAGTTACCAAGGACAGGAAGCTTTCTTT
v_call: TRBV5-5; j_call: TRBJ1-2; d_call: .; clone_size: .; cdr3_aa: CASSLGLTNYGYTF; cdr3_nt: TGTGCCAGCAGCTTAGGACTTACTAACTATGGCTACACCTTC
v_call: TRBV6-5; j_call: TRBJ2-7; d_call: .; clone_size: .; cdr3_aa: CASSYSFGGYEQYF; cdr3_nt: TGTGCCAGCAGTTACTCGTTTGGCGGCTACGAGCAGTACTTC
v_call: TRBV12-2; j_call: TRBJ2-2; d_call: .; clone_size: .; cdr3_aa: CASRLEGQANTGELFF; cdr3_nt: TGTGCAAGTCGCTTAGAAGGACAAGCGAACACCGGGGAGCTGTTTTTT
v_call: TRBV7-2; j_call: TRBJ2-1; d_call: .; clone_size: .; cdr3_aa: CASSLTFSGRYNEQFF; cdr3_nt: TGTGCCAGCAGCTTAACGTTCAGCGGGCGTTACAATGAGCAGTTCTTC
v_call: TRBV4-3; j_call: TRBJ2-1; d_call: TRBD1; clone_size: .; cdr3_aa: CASSQDYSTGVDEQFF; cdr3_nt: TGCGCCAGCAGCCAAGATTATAGTACAGGGGTCGATGAGCAGTTCTTC
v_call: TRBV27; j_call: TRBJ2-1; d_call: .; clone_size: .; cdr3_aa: CASSLLGAEQFF; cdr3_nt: TGTGCCAGCAGTTTATTGGGGGCGGAGCAGTTCTTC